This T cell receptor (beta chain) was sequenced in a study of cytomegalovirus exposure and HLA in healthy donors. V was pared by 8 bases and J by 1 base, with 4 bases of the junction left unmatched. The CDR3 runs to 13 residues. The germline V gene encodes CDR1 SEHNR and CDR2 FQNEAQ (reference sequence). Study-level points and caveats: There was a cluster of highly shared sequence variants that was likely a sequencing artifact. Follow-up analysis later connected one missense variant in DCLRE1C with trimming of TCR beta V- and J-genes.

The primer mix had 60 Vbeta and 13 Jbeta primers. Clones were sequenced by immunoSEQ multiplex PCR, and TCRdb holds only the in-frame ones, with some missing. The sample lists approximately 100,000 clones, about four fifths occurring once. Notes on this clone: Its antigen is unknown.

Sequenced: PBMCs. The chain is built from TRBV7-9 and TRBJ1-2; TRBD1 matches 7 bases. The TCR comes from a woman in her thirties or forties in good health and CMV-seronegative. The CDR3 loop is CASDRQGNYGYTF. The CDR3 DNA is TGTGCCAGCGATAGACAGGGTAACTATGGCTACACCTTC.